A single sample gave rise to the 28 T cell receptor beta chains below, sequenced in a study of T cells after yellow fever vaccination. Via MiXCR, TCRdb re-called the 5' RACE reads, giving one row per CDR3 protein. The sample holds some 670,000 distinct CDR3 sequences, about 12% seen once. Source: PBMCs, taken on the day of the yellow fever booster vaccination. The receptor source for this set is a young man who received the YFV17D yellow fever vaccine.

V usage is TRBV4-3 and J usage is TRBJ2-1, with 7 bases matching TRBD2. V lost 3 bases and J lost 8; bases outside the gene matches: 10. The CDR3 length is 15 residues. CDR1 LGHNA and CDR2 YSLEER come from the germline V gene. CDR3 DNA: TGCGCCAGCAGCCATGGGAGGGCCCCTGGGGATGAGCAGTTCTTC. Its protein is CASSHGRAPGDEQFF.

The chain couples TRBV9 to TRBJ2-2, with D uncertain. Germline V gene data show CDR1 as SGDLS and CDR2 as YYNGEE. Trimming removed 0 bases from V and 6 bases from J, with 6 bases in between. The CDR3 is 13 amino acids. The CDR3 region has the DNA TGTGCCAGCAGCGTAGTCACAGCCGGGGAGCTGTTTTTT. As protein: CASSVVTAGELFF.

This clonotype has a handful of counts. The chain is built from TRBV5-4 and TRBJ2-2; 10 nucleotides agree with TRBD2. After removal of 5 bases from V and 6 bases from J, the junction contained 1 base not matched to a gene. Germline V gene data show CDR1 as SGHNT and CDR2 as YYREEE (reference sequence). CDR3 size: 13 residues. The CDR3 coding sequence is TGTGCCAGCAGAGCGGGAGGGGCCGGGGAGCTGTTTTTT. Amino acid sequence: CASRAGGAGELFF.

This clonotype was picked up one time. The chain uses TRBV10-2 and TRBJ2-1; 10 bases align to TRBD2. The CDR3 runs to 14 residues. The germline CDR1 and CDR2 sequences are WSHSY and SAAADI. V trimming: 5 bases; J trimming: 6 bases; junction bases outside the gene matches: 4. CDR3: CASSKREGRNEQFF. The CDR3 nucleotides read TGCGCCAGCAGTAAGCGGGAGGGCCGCAATGAGCAGTTCTTC.

This clonotype was seen many times. This chain joins TRBV5-1 and TRBJ2-1, with a tentative D call TRBD1 (6 bases). The CDR3 is 14 amino acids. V was clipped by 4 bases and J by 7 bases, with 15 bases between them. Looked up from germline, CDR1 is SGHRS and CDR2 is YFSETQ. The chain's CDR3 is CASSTPHRANEQFF. CDR3 DNA sequence: TGCGCCAGCAGCACCCCCCACAGGGCAAATGAGCAGTTCTTC.

In DNA form, the CDR3 reads TGCAGTGCTGGGGGGCATGGGTCAGCGGCCGAGCAGTACTTC. Protein product: CSAGGHGSAAEQYF. The chain recombines TRBV20-1 with TRBJ2-7, with D possibly called TRBD1 or TRBD2 (6 bases each). V was clipped by 5 bases and J by 6 bases, with 20 bases between them. Germline V gives CDR1 DFQATT, CDR2 SNEGSKA (reference sequence). The CDR3 length is 14 residues.

The chain recombines TRBV4-2 with TRBJ2-3, with D possibly being TRBD1 (6 bases). Trimming removed 2 bases at V and 1 base at J, with 13 bases between. The CDR3 runs 16 residues. Germline CDR1 reads LGHNA; CDR2 reads YNFKEQ. In DNA form, the CDR3 reads TGTGCCAGCAGCCAAATGACAGGAGACGGCACAGATACGCAGTATTTT. This encodes CASSQMTGDGTDTQYF.

Ten or more counts support this clonotype. The chain links TRBV12-3 or TRBV12-4 to TRBJ2-2; D call uncertain. The CDR3 covers 13 residues. Trimming cost V 2 bases and J 8 bases, with 9 bases left between them. The CDR3, as DNA: TGTGCCAGCAGTTTAAAGGGTTCTGGGGAGCTGTTTTTT. It yields the protein CASSLKGSGELFF.

The rearrangement joins TRBV20-1 to TRBJ1-1; D is ambiguous. The CDR3 runs 13 residues. Germline CDR1 reads DFQATT; CDR2 reads SNEGSKA (reference sequence). Trimming shortened V by 5 bases and J by 0 bases, and 10 bases separated the two germline ends. The CDR3 nucleotides are TGCAGTGCTTCCCCGACGGTGAACACTGAAGCTTTCTTT. Amino acids: CSASPTVNTEAFF.

The chain carries TRBV3-1 and TRBJ2-1, with 8 bases identical to TRBD2. Per germline, CDR1 LGHDT and CDR2 YNNKEL (reference sequence). The length of the CDR3 is 16 residues. V was pared by 5 bases and J by 5 bases, with 11 bases of the junction left unmatched. CDR3 in DNA: TGTGCCAGCAGCGAATTGAGCGGGAGCCACCACAATGAGCAGTTCTTC. Translation gives CASSELSGSHHNEQFF.

V is TRBV11-2 and J is TRBJ2-5, with 13 bases identical to TRBD2. Per the germline V gene, CDR1 is SGHAT and CDR2 is FQNNGV. CDR3 size: 18 residues. Germline trimming cut 5 bases from V and 1 base from J; bases unmatched to any gene: 10. CDR3 protein: CASSRVLGTSGTQETQYF. CDR3 nucleotide sequence: TGTGCCAGCAGCCGCGTCCTGGGGACTAGCGGGACCCAAGAGACCCAGTACTTC.

This clonotype was seen a handful of times. The rearrangement joins TRBV7-8 to TRBJ2-7; TRBD2 aligns across 7 bases. J was trimmed by 3 bases and V by 0 bases; bases with no gene match: 5. Germline CDR1 and CDR2: SGHVS and FQNEAQ. This CDR3 comprises 15 residues. CDR3 sequence (DNA): TGTGCCAGCAGCTTAGCGCGTAGCGGGCACTACGAGCAGTACTTC. The encoded protein is CASSLARSGHYEQYF.

The genes are TRBV6-6 and TRBJ2-7; D is undetermined. This CDR3 is built from 12 residues. Germline V gives CDR1 MNHNY, CDR2 SVGAGI (reference sequence). The germline V and J ends were trimmed by 7 bases and 9 bases, with 16 bases remaining between them. The CDR3 region is CASNNPKGAQYF. DNA of the CDR3: TGTGCCAGCAATAACCCTAAAGGCGCGCAGTACTTC.

This clonotype appeared a few times. The chain is built from TRBV7-9 and TRBJ2-1; D is possibly TRBD1 (6 bases). This CDR3 is built from 14 residues. V gave up 4 bases and J gave up 8 bases, with 15 bases separating them. Germline values: CDR1 SEHNR, CDR2 FQNEAQ (reference sequence). CDR3 bases: TGTGCCAGCAGCTGGGACACTCGTCCGGATGAGCAGTTCTTC. It specifies CASSWDTRPDEQFF.

This clonotype was picked up many times. The J gene is TRBJ2-3, the V gene TRBV9; D is uncertain. V was clipped by 0 bases and J by 6 bases, with 8 bases between them. This CDR3 spans 13 amino acids. Germline CDR1 and CDR2: SGDLS and YYNGEE. CDR3 in amino acids: CASSVEISDTQYF. CDR3 sequence (DNA): TGTGCCAGCAGCGTAGAGATCTCGGATACGCAGTATTTT.

This clonotype was counted a few times. The chain couples TRBV29-1 to TRBJ2-3, with unresolved D. Trimming took off 8 bases at V and 0 bases at J, with 15 bases between the two ends. Germline lookup yields CDR1 SQVTM and CDR2 ANQGSEA. The CDR3 runs 14 residues. For the CDR3, the DNA is TGCAGCACGCCCGGGCAGGCTAGCACAGATACGCAGTATTTT. As protein: CSTPGQASTDTQYF.

In this sample, this clonotype turned up a few times. The V gene is TRBV20-1, the J gene TRBJ2-5; D is unclear. This CDR3 is 11 amino acids long. Trimming took 2 bases from V and 5 from J, leaving 6 bases between them. The germline gives CDR1 DFQATT, CDR2 SNEGSKA (reference sequence). The CDR3 coding sequence is TGCAGTGCTAGACCACTCGAGACCCAGTACTTC. It specifies CSARPLETQYF.

The chain employs TRBV5-8 and TRBJ2-1; the D is unclear. The ends were cut back, 2 bases at V and 11 bases at J, with 8 bases in the middle. This CDR3 region has 11 residues. Looked up from germline, CDR1 is SGHTS and CDR2 is YDEGEE. CDR3 loop: CASSFRLKQFF. The CDR3 DNA is TGTGCCAGCAGCTTCCGCTTAAAGCAGTTCTTC.

This clonotype has a handful of counts. DNA of the CDR3: TGTGCCAGCAGACCGGGACTGTACCTCACAGATACGCAGTATTTT. Translation: CASRPGLYLTDTQYF. The chain joins TRBV27 to TRBJ2-3, with D possibly TRBD2 on 6 matching bases. Trimming stripped 6 bases from V and 2 bases from J, with 15 bases between. The CDR3 contains 15 residues. Germline V lookup: CDR1 MNHEY, CDR2 SMNVEV (reference sequence).

This chain uses TRBV19 with TRBJ2-5, with D uncertain. Trimming pared 1 base from V and 4 bases from J, leaving 10 bases between. CDR3 size: 14 residues. Germline-derived CDR1 and CDR2 are LNHDA and SQIVND (reference sequence). The CDR3: CASSIASYGETQYF. CDR3 bases: TGTGCCAGTAGTATAGCTTCGTATGGAGAGACCCAGTACTTC.

The chain is built from TRBV5-5 and TRBJ1-1, with D uncertain. V shed 0 bases and J shed 10 bases, with 16 bases lying between them. Germline V gene sequence: CDR1 SGHKS, CDR2 YYEKEE (reference sequence). This CDR3 has 14 residues. The CDR3: CASSLDFGGMGAFF. Here the CDR3 DNA reads TGTGCCAGCAGCTTGGATTTTGGAGGAATGGGAGCTTTCTTT.

This clonotype was observed a few times. This chain uses TRBV19 with TRBJ1-2; TRBD1 might be the D (6 bases). This CDR3 region has 15 residues. Trimming stripped 4 bases from V and 6 bases from J, with 18 bases between. Germline assignment: CDR1 LNHDA and CDR2 SQIVND (reference sequence). CDR3 in amino acids: CASSTDGTFKNGYTF. CDR3 DNA: TGTGCCAGTAGTACCGACGGGACATTTAAAAATGGCTACACCTTC.

This clonotype was observed many times. This sequence joins TRBV4-2 and TRBJ2-2; TRBD2 matches 8 bases. The germline CDR1 and CDR2 sequences are LGHNA and YNFKEQ. After removal of 1 base from V and 6 bases from J, the junction contained 10 bases not matched to a gene. This CDR3 has 17 amino acids. CDR3 sequence: CASSQAYWLAGAGELFF. CDR3 nucleotide sequence: TGTGCCAGCAGCCAAGCGTATTGGCTAGCGGGCGCCGGGGAGCTGTTTTTT.

The chain uses TRBV18 and TRBJ1-2; D gene ambiguous. This CDR3 is built from 14 residues. Per germline, CDR1 KGHSH and CDR2 LQKENI. Trimming pared 3 bases from V and 2 bases from J, leaving 10 bases between. The CDR3 bases are TGTGCCAGCTCACCTGGGCAGTCCAACTATGGCTACACCTTC. It is translated as CASSPGQSNYGYTF.

There are a few counts of this clonotype. The chain is built from TRBV20-1 and TRBJ2-1; D gene unclear. Trimming removed 1 base at V and 0 bases at J, with 13 bases between. Germline CDR1 and CDR2: DFQATT and SNEGSKA (reference sequence). The CDR3 covers 16 residues. In DNA, the CDR3 is TGCAGTGCTAGAGGAGGCTTGCGCAACTCCTACAATGAGCAGTTCTTC. Translation: CSARGGLRNSYNEQFF.

This clonotype was detected once. A much larger clone differs from this one at a single base, so this may be a read error. The chain uses TRBV7-2 and TRBJ1-4; TRBD1 matches 10 bases. CDR1 is SGHTA and CDR2 is FQGNSA in the germline V gene. CDR3 length equals 14 residues. The CDR3 DNA follows: TGTTCCAGCAATCCGGGACAGGGGTATGAAAAACTGTTTTTT. It encodes CSSNPGQGYEKLFF.

This clonotype was seen many times. The chain joins TRBV12-3 or TRBV12-4 to TRBJ2-1; D perhaps matches TRBD1 (6 bases). This CDR3 has 15 residues. Deletions cut 4 bases from V and 7 bases from J, with 17 bases between. CDR3 sequence reads: CASSSPWTDTNEQFF. The CDR3 nucleotides are TGTGCCAGCAGTTCCCCTTGGACAGATACGAATGAGCAGTTCTTC.

CDR3: CASSGVSYEQYF. The CDR3 DNA is TGTGCCAGCAGTGGGGTCTCCTACGAGCAGTACTTC. V and J are TRBV27 and TRBJ2-7; no clear D. Trimming left V 5 bases short and J 0 bases short, with 5 bases between. Germline V gene sequence: CDR1 MNHEY, CDR2 SMNVEV (reference sequence). This CDR3 is built from 12 residues.